This T cell receptor (beta chain) was profiled in a study of T cell responses to AZD1222 COVID-19 vaccine. This clone appeared once. Produced via immunoSEQ multiplex PCR; TCRdb's table is partial and in-frame only. The sample has around 80,000 clones, 75% to 90% seen once. In germline, CDR1 is SGHVS, CDR2 FQNEAQ. This CDR3 spans 16 amino acids. V lost 1 base to trimming and J lost 3 bases, with 12 bases between them. Sequencing was performed on peripheral blood, taken 28 days after the second AZD1222 dose. The receptor was isolated from an adult who received the AZD1222 COVID-19 vaccine. The J gene is TRBJ1-4, the V gene TRBV7-8; D perhaps matches TRBD1 (5 bases). CDR3 in amino acids: CASSLGSGAPNEKLFF. Written as DNA, the CDR3 is TGTGCCAGCAGCTTAGGTTCCGGGGCCCCTAATGAAAAACTGTTTTTT.